This T cell receptor (beta chain) was recovered during a study of OX40 agonist ivuxolimab in advanced cancers. Method: immunoSEQ multiplex PCR; TCRdb's copy keeps in-frame clones and lacks some. This sample has 100,000 or so clones; approximately 95% occur once, and the top ten carry 2% to 2.5%. This CDR3 region has 15 residues. V was clipped by 5 bases and J by 6 bases, with 20 bases between them. In germline, CDR1 is SGDLS, CDR2 YYNGEE. This receptor was taken from an adult with an advanced solid tumor such as melanoma, head and neck, liver or kidney cancer. The V call is TRBV9, the J call TRBJ1-2, with D tentatively TRBD1 (5 bases). The sequencing used CD4+ or CD8+ T cells sorted from blood, collected in a trial of the OX40 agonist ivuxolimab. This CDR3 is CASREHRDLSNGYTF. CDR3 bases: TGTGCCAGCAGAGAACACCGGGACTTATCGAATGGCTACACCTTC.